The rows below give T cell receptor beta chains drawn from one sample of a study of post-analysis software for immune sequencing data. TCRdb reanalysed the PCR reads using MiXCR and keeps one entry per CDR3 protein. This table has about 820,000 distinct CDR3 sequences, about 57% appearing once. The sample comprised blood. The receptors were gathered from a girl aged 10 to 17 with multiple sclerosis. Both conserved end residues are part of each CDR3. D genes are given only for firm matches. Rows give clone size only sometimes, using once, few, many, or a class for an expanded clone.

j_call: TRBJ2-7
d_call: NA
clone_size: few
v_call: TRBV12-3/TRBV12-4
cdr3_length: 14
cdr3_nt: TGTGCCAGCAGTTTGGGGACAATTGGCAACGAGCAGTACTTC
cdr3_aa: CASSLGTIGNEQYF

j_call: TRBJ2-5
d_call: TRBD1
clone_size: NA
v_call: TRBV20-1
cdr3_length: 14
cdr3_nt: TGCAGTGCTAGTAGGGGACAGGGGGCGAATGAGCAGTACTTC
cdr3_aa: CSASRGQGANEQYF

j_call: TRBJ1-4
d_call: NA
clone_size: NA
v_call: TRBV5-1
cdr3_length: 15
cdr3_nt: TGCGCCAGCAGCCCTAACCGGGCCGGTAATGAAAAACTGTTTTTT
cdr3_aa: CASSPNRAGNEKLFF

j_call: TRBJ1-2
d_call: NA
clone_size: few
v_call: TRBV7-2
cdr3_length: 17
cdr3_nt: TGTGCCAGCAGCTTAGATACTAGGACGGGGATTAACTATGGCTACACCTTC
cdr3_aa: CASSLDTRTGINYGYTF

j_call: TRBJ2-3
d_call: TRBD2
clone_size: NA
v_call: TRBV27
cdr3_length: 19
cdr3_nt: TGTGCCAGCAGTTCAGGACGGCTAGCGGGGGCACAGCGGATGCTTACGCAGTATTTT
cdr3_aa: CASSSGRLAGAQRMLTQYF

j_call: TRBJ2-7
d_call: NA
clone_size: NA
v_call: TRBV10-3
cdr3_length: 14
cdr3_nt: TGTGCCATCAGCAGTTTCAGGGACGCCTACGAGCAGTACTTC
cdr3_aa: CAISSFRDAYEQYF

j_call: TRBJ2-7
d_call: TRBD1
clone_size: NA
v_call: TRBV9
cdr3_length: 15
cdr3_nt: TGTGCCAGCAGCGCCCAACCGGGACAGGACTACGAGCAGTACTTC
cdr3_aa: CASSAQPGQDYEQYF

j_call: TRBJ2-7
d_call: NA
clone_size: NA
v_call: TRBV9
cdr3_length: 16
cdr3_nt: TGTGCCAGCAGCGTAGGGGGGACTGGCTATTTCTACGAGCAGTACTTC
cdr3_aa: CASSVGGTGYFYEQYF

j_call: TRBJ2-3
d_call: TRBD2
clone_size: NA
v_call: TRBV10-3
cdr3_length: 18
cdr3_nt: TGTGTCATCAGTGAGCGGGACGGAAGGACTAGCAGGTGGGATACGCAGTATTTT
cdr3_aa: CVISERDGRTSRWDTQYF

j_call: TRBJ2-7
d_call: NA
clone_size: NA
v_call: TRBV5-1
cdr3_length: 13
cdr3_nt: TGCGCCAGCAGCTGGGACGGATTCTACGAGCAGTACTTC
cdr3_aa: CASSWDGFYEQYF

j_call: TRBJ2-7
d_call: TRBD2
clone_size: NA
v_call: TRBV13
cdr3_length: 14
cdr3_nt: TGTGCCTGCAGCTTAGCGGGAGGGCTCTACGAGCAGTACTTC
cdr3_aa: CACSLAGGLYEQYF

j_call: TRBJ2-1
d_call: NA
clone_size: few
v_call: TRBV5-1
cdr3_length: 14
cdr3_nt: TGTGCCAGCAGCTTATCAGTCGGCTACAATGAGCAGTTCTTC
cdr3_aa: CASSLSVGYNEQFF

j_call: TRBJ2-7
d_call: NA
clone_size: few
v_call: TRBV29-1
cdr3_length: 15
cdr3_nt: TGCAGCGTTGGGGGGTGGAGGGTGAACCCCTACGAGCAGTACTTC
cdr3_aa: CSVGGWRVNPYEQYF

j_call: TRBJ2-7
d_call: NA
clone_size: few
v_call: TRBV12-3/TRBV12-4
cdr3_length: 15
cdr3_nt: TGTGCCAGCAGCCCCGATGGGGAGGTAACCTACGAGCAGTACTTC
cdr3_aa: CASSPDGEVTYEQYF

j_call: TRBJ2-1
d_call: TRBD2
clone_size: few
v_call: TRBV10-3
cdr3_length: 17
cdr3_nt: TGTGCCATCAGTGATCTCAGGGCTAGCGGGAGGGCCAATGAGCAGTTCTTC
cdr3_aa: CAISDLRASGRANEQFF

j_call: TRBJ1-2
d_call: TRBD1
clone_size: NA
v_call: TRBV13
cdr3_length: 16
cdr3_nt: TGTGCCAGCAGCTTACGCGCCGGGGACAGGGGTTCTGGCTACACCTTC
cdr3_aa: CASSLRAGDRGSGYTF

j_call: TRBJ1-6
d_call: NA
clone_size: NA
v_call: TRBV7-3
cdr3_length: 15
cdr3_nt: TGTGCCAGCAGCTTAACCCCCGGGATGGGTTCACCCCTCCACTTT
cdr3_aa: CASSLTPGMGSPLHF

j_call: TRBJ2-5
d_call: NA
clone_size: few
v_call: TRBV10-3
cdr3_length: 13
cdr3_nt: TGTGCCATCAGTGAGGTGGGGGGAGAGACCCAGTACTTC
cdr3_aa: CAISEVGGETQYF

j_call: TRBJ2-5
d_call: TRBD1
clone_size: NA
v_call: TRBV27
cdr3_length: 16
cdr3_nt: TGTGCCAGCAGCATGGCGGACAGGTTGAGGGGGGAGACCCAGTACTTC
cdr3_aa: CASSMADRLRGETQYF

j_call: TRBJ1-4
d_call: NA
clone_size: NA
v_call: TRBV5-1
cdr3_length: 14
cdr3_nt: TGCGCCAGCAGCTTGGGTTCAGCTAATGAAAAACTGTTTTTT
cdr3_aa: CASSLGSANEKLFF

j_call: TRBJ2-5
d_call: TRBD1
clone_size: NA
v_call: TRBV18
cdr3_length: 15
cdr3_nt: TGTGCCAGCTCCAGTCGACAGGGACAGGGAGAGACCCAGTACTTC
cdr3_aa: CASSSRQGQGETQYF

j_call: TRBJ2-1
d_call: TRBD2
clone_size: few
v_call: TRBV10-3
cdr3_length: 18
cdr3_nt: TGTGCCATCAGCCACGCTAGCGGGAGTGGTCGGCTCTACAATGAGCAGTTCTTC
cdr3_aa: CAISHASGSGRLYNEQFF

j_call: TRBJ2-1
d_call: NA
clone_size: NA
v_call: TRBV29-1
cdr3_length: 14
cdr3_nt: TGCAGCGTTGCCGGTGGGGGGCGGTACAATGAGCAGTTCTTC
cdr3_aa: CSVAGGGRYNEQFF